This TCR beta chain comes out of a study of response to subunit inactivated influenza vaccine. Study observations and caveats: Each seasonal flu vaccination may recruit only limited new T cells, authors suggested.

The CDR3 is 13 amino acids. V shed 3 bases and J shed 1 base, with 9 bases lying between them. CDR1 SQVTM and CDR2 ANQGSEA come from the germline V gene. In this sample, this clonotype turned up many times. The antigen remains unidentified. TCRdb used MiXCR to reprocess the RT-PCR reads, holding one entry per CDR3 protein. The sample lists around 150,000 distinct CDR3 sequences; 11% were seen once. The TCR was taken from a man in his forties or fifties who received an inactivated influenza vaccine. The chain carries TRBV29-1 and TRBJ1-1, with TRBD1 as a possible D gene (5 bases). Sequences were derived from non-naive T cells sorted from PBMCs, sampled roughly 46 days after vaccination. The CDR3: CSVDGGENTEAFF. The CDR3 coding sequence is TGCAGCGTTGATGGGGGTGAGAACACTGAAGCTTTCTTT.